Listed here are 25 T cell receptor beta chains from one sample, sequenced in a study of CD8 T cells in ankylosing spondylitis. Study outcomes and limitations: Within ankylosing spondylitis blood, a TCR beta motif made up of under 10 highly homologous variants appeared to be characteristic.

These receptors' targets are unknown. TCRdb itself ran the 5' RACE reads through MiXCR, one entry per CDR3 protein. This repertoire shows about 510,000 distinct CDR3 sequences, less than 6% found once; its top ten account for roughly 3.3%. Sequencing was done on a sample of blood, either unsorted or a sorted T cell fraction (not recorded which). The receptors originated from a male donor with ankylosing spondylitis.

This clonotype was counted ten times or more. The chain couples TRBV9 to TRBJ2-1, with D perhaps matching TRBD1 (6 bases). The CDR3 sequence is 17 residues long. Trimming cost V 1 base and J 5 bases, with 19 bases left between them. Germline lookup yields CDR1 SGDLS and CDR2 YYNGEE. CDR3 region: CASSVIPTGHGDNEQFF. As DNA, the CDR3 is TGTGCCAGCAGCGTAATCCCTACGGGACACGGGGACAATGAGCAGTTCTTC.

The gene calls are TRBV2 and TRBJ2-3; D perhaps matches TRBD2 (6 bases). V gave up 7 bases and J gave up 3 bases, with 14 bases separating them. The V gene's germline CDR1 is SNHLY and CDR2 FYNNEI. CDR3 length equals 14 residues. CDR3 DNA: TGTGCCAGCACCGGGAGAATGCGGACAGATACGCAGTATTTT. This gives the protein CASTGRMRTDTQYF.

This clonotype was seen at least ten times. The chain joins TRBV9 to TRBJ1-4; no firm D call. The germline V gene has CDR1 SGDLS and CDR2 YYNGEE. The CDR3 has 14 amino acids. Trimming cost V 3 bases and J 8 bases, with 14 bases left between them. The CDR3 here is CASSAREGEEKLFF. The CDR3 nucleotides are TGTGCCAGCAGCGCCCGGGAGGGTGAAGAAAAACTGTTTTTT.

This clonotype was found many times. The chain links TRBV20-1 to TRBJ2-7; TRBD2 matches at 9 bases. CDR3 length equals 14 residues. V lost 5 bases to trimming and J lost 2 bases; unmatched junction nucleotides: 7. Germline CDR1 and CDR2: DFQATT and SNEGSKA (reference sequence). The CDR3 DNA reads as TGCAGTGCTTATAGACTAGCGGTGCCCTACGAGCAGTACTTC. It encodes CSAYRLAVPYEQYF.

This clonotype has at least ten counts. The chain carries TRBV28 and TRBJ1-1, with D maybe TRBD1 (5 bases). Per the germline V gene, CDR1 is MDHEN and CDR2 is SYDVKM. Deletions cut 7 bases from V and 0 bases from J, with 18 bases between. This CDR3 region has 16 residues. The CDR3 sequence: CASTTDKEFMNTEAFF. CDR3 nucleotide sequence: TGTGCCAGCACCACGGACAAGGAATTCATGAACACTGAAGCTTTCTTT.

The chain carries TRBV6-1 and TRBJ2-3; perhaps TRBD2 as D (5 bases). This CDR3 comprises 12 residues. With 7 bases removed from V and 6 bases from J, the gap between germline ends came to 11 bases. Germline assignment: CDR1 MNHNS and CDR2 SASEGT. The CDR3 DNA follows: TGTGCCAGCACCTGGAGGTTGGATACGCAGTATTTT. It codes for CASTWRLDTQYF.

This clonotype was seen repeatedly, ten times or more. The chain combines TRBV20-1 with TRBJ2-7; no definite D call. V was trimmed by 0 bases and J by 1 base, leaving 13 bases between them. The CDR3 spans 15 residues. Germline CDR1 reads DFQATT; CDR2 reads SNEGSKA (reference sequence). The CDR3 coding sequence is TGCAGTGCTAGAGAGGGCCAAAGGCCTTCCTACGAGCAGTACTTC. Translation gives CSAREGQRPSYEQYF.

CDR3 residues: CASSPTTPGSGNTIYF. The CDR3 bases are TGTGCCAGCTCACCCACCACCCCGGGCTCTGGAAACACCATATATTTT. This rearrangement joins TRBV18 to TRBJ1-3, with unresolved D. CDR3 length equals 16 residues. The germline CDR1 and CDR2 sequences are KGHSH and LQKENI. The V end lost 3 bases, the J end lost 0 bases, and 12 bases lay between the germline ends.

This chain uses TRBV2 with TRBJ2-1; perhaps TRBD2 as D (5 bases). Trimming cost V 6 bases and J 12 bases, with 18 bases left between them. Per germline, CDR1 SNHLY and CDR2 FYNNEI. CDR3 length: 13 amino acids. CDR3 amino acids: CASSRQGGNGQFF. CDR3 DNA sequence: TGTGCCAGCAGCCGTCAAGGAGGTAACGGGCAGTTCTTC.

The table lists this clonotype with many counts. The chain has TRBV29-1 and TRBJ2-3, with D hard to call. Germline V gene lookup returns CDR1 SQVTM and CDR2 ANQGSEA. Between the trimmed V and J ends, which lost 3 bases and 3 bases, there was a span of 13 bases. This CDR3 has 14 residues. The CDR3 spells CSVDTVGGTDTQYF. CDR3 sequence (DNA): TGCAGCGTTGATACAGTGGGTGGGACAGATACGCAGTATTTT.

This clonotype was recorded at least ten times. The gene calls are TRBV20-1 and TRBJ1-1; D not certain. This CDR3 contains 11 residues. V lost 8 bases, J lost 1 base, and 8 bases lay in between. The germline gives CDR1 DFQATT, CDR2 SNEGSKA (reference sequence). The CDR3 here is CSSPQNTEAFF. The CDR3 DNA reads as TGCAGTTCTCCCCAGAACACTGAAGCTTTCTTT.

The sample holds many counts of this clonotype. The chain couples TRBV5-1 to TRBJ2-1, with no clear D. V lost 4 bases to trimming and J lost 6 bases, with 11 bases between them. CDR1 and CDR2 from the germline V gene are SGHRS and YFSETQ. The CDR3 consists of 13 residues. Here the CDR3 reads CASSPDPSNEQFF. The CDR3 bases are TGCGCCAGCAGCCCAGACCCCTCCAATGAGCAGTTCTTC. The full variable domain, in which reference TRBV5-1 and TRBJ2-1 provide the parts outside the CDR3, is KAGVTQTPRYLIKTRGQQVTLSCSPISGHRSVSWYQQTPGQGLQFLFEYFSETQRNKGNFPGRFSGRQFSNSRSEMNVSTLELGDSALYLCASSPDPSNEQFFGPGTRLTVL.

This clonotype was recorded at least ten times. The rearrangement joins TRBV5-1 to TRBJ2-7; TRBD1 agrees at 7 bases. Losses at the gene ends were 0 bases for V and 4 bases for J; bases not matched to a gene: 16. The CDR3 covers 18 residues. Germline CDR1 reads SGHRS; CDR2 reads YFSETQ. The CDR3 DNA is TGCGCCAGCAGCTTGGCCAGCCGGGACAGAGGCCCACGATACGAGCAGTACTTC. Its protein product is CASSLASRDRGPRYEQYF.

This clonotype was detected many times. The chain uses TRBV3-1 and TRBJ1-1; possible D gene TRBD1, 5 bases. CDR1 and CDR2 (germline): LGHDT, YNNKEL (reference sequence). The CDR3 covers 13 residues. V lost 4 bases and J lost 10, with 16 bases in between. CDR3 region: CASSPSLQQGAFF. CDR3 in DNA: TGTGCCAGCAGCCCCTCCCTACAGCAGGGAGCTTTCTTT.

This clonotype has at least ten counts. This chain links TRBV7-9 with TRBJ1-1; the D gene is possibly TRBD1 (6 bases). V was trimmed by 3 bases and J by 0 bases, leaving 8 bases between them. CDR3 length equals 14 residues. Looked up from germline, CDR1 is SEHNR and CDR2 is FQNEAQ (reference sequence). CDR3 bases: TGTGCCAGCAGCTTGGGACAAATGAACACTGAAGCTTTCTTT. Translating it yields CASSLGQMNTEAFF.

The sample holds a few counts of this clonotype. J is TRBJ2-7 and V is TRBV27; 8 bases are shared with TRBD1. Germline V gives CDR1 MNHEY, CDR2 SMNVEV (reference sequence). V dropped 5 bases and J dropped 2; count of bases not matched to a gene: 5. This CDR3 comprises 14 residues. This chain's CDR3 is CASSIQGGPYEQYF. As DNA, the CDR3 is TGTGCCAGCAGTATACAGGGGGGACCCTACGAGCAGTACTTC.

The CDR3 DNA sequence: TGCAGTGCTACTAGCGGGGGGCGCACAGATACGCAGTATTTT. Translating gives CSATSGGRTDTQYF. The V call is TRBV20-1, the J call TRBJ2-3; TRBD2 matches at 11 bases. With V trimmed by 4 bases and J by 1 base, 1 base remained unmatched. The CDR3 sequence is 14 residues long. The germline V gene has CDR1 DFQATT and CDR2 SNEGSKA (reference sequence).

This clonotype was observed many times. The CDR3 protein is CASSPGYGETQYF. The CDR3, as DNA: TGTGCCAGCAGTCCGGGCTACGGGGAGACCCAGTACTTC. V and J are TRBV27 and TRBJ2-5; D gene ambiguous. The V and J ends lost 5 bases and 5 bases respectively, with 12 bases between them. CDR3 length: 13 amino acids. The germline V gene has CDR1 MNHEY and CDR2 SMNVEV (reference sequence).

This clonotype was seen many times. The J gene is TRBJ2-1, the V gene TRBV20-1; D is possibly TRBD2 (5 bases). The CDR3 contains 17 residues. From germline, CDR1 is DFQATT and CDR2 SNEGSKA (reference sequence). Between the trimmed V and J ends, which lost 2 bases and 0 bases, there was a span of 17 bases. CDR3 nucleotides: TGCAGTGCTAGAAGACTACACGACGCAAGCTCCTACAATGAGCAGTTCTTC. Its translation: CSARRLHDASSYNEQFF.

This clonotype was detected only a few times. The genes are TRBV11-2 and TRBJ1-2; possible D gene TRBD1, 6 bases. V lost 5 bases, J lost 2 bases, and 21 bases lay in between. This CDR3 has 17 residues. In germline, CDR1 is SGHAT, CDR2 FQNNGV. The DNA of the CDR3 is TGTGCCAGCAGCCCCCGGGGGCAGGGGTTATCCAACTATGGCTACACCTTC. Protein product: CASSPRGQGLSNYGYTF. Together with reference TRBV11-2 and TRBJ1-2, the CDR3 gives the full variable domain: EAGVAQSPRYKIIEKRQSVAFWCNPISGHATLYWYQQILGQGPKLLIQFQNNGVVDDSQLPKDRFSAERLKGVDSTLKIQPAKLEDSAVYLCASSPRGQGLSNYGYTFGSGTRLTVV.

There are many counts of this clonotype. This sequence joins TRBV12-3 or TRBV12-4 and TRBJ1-2; D possibly corresponds to TRBD1 (6 bases). V was cut by 6 bases and J by 0 bases, with 11 bases left in between. The CDR3 runs 14 residues. The CDR3 reads CASSWTAPNYGYTF. The CDR3 DNA sequence: TGTGCCAGCAGCTGGACAGCTCCTAACTATGGCTACACCTTC.

This clonotype has only a few counts. This sequence joins TRBV12-3 or TRBV12-4 and TRBJ1-2; the D is unclear. This CDR3 spans 12 amino acids. V lost 5 bases and J lost 8, with 12 bases in between. The CDR3 reads CASSRRAGGYTF. The CDR3 DNA sequence: TGTGCCAGCAGTAGGCGGGCCGGAGGCTACACCTTC.

This clonotype was counted many times. The V gene is TRBV20-1, the J gene TRBJ1-3; 8 bases line up with TRBD1. Per germline, CDR1 DFQATT and CDR2 SNEGSKA (reference sequence). This CDR3 is 18 amino acids long. J gave up 0 bases and V 1 base, and 11 bases lay outside the gene matches. CDR3 region: CSARGRDRNYISGNTIYF. CDR3 sequence (DNA): TGCAGTGCTAGAGGTCGGGACAGGAATTATATCTCTGGAAACACCATATATTTT.

There are many counts of this clonotype. The J gene is TRBJ2-2, the V gene TRBV29-1, with D perhaps being TRBD1 or TRBD2 (5 bases each). The CDR3 length is 16 residues. Trimming removed 4 bases from V and 5 bases from J, with 20 bases in between. The V gene's germline CDR1 is SQVTM and CDR2 ANQGSEA. The CDR3: CSVVERRQRGTGELFF. CDR3 nucleotide sequence: TGCAGCGTTGTGGAAAGAAGGCAGAGGGGTACCGGGGAGCTGTTTTTT.

This sequence joins TRBV20-1 and TRBJ2-3; D ambiguous. This CDR3 is 12 amino acids long. Germline CDR1 reads DFQATT; CDR2 reads SNEGSKA (reference sequence). Trimming removed 1 base at V and 8 bases at J, with 10 bases between. DNA for the CDR3: TGCAGTGCTAGAGTAAGGGCATCTACGCAGTATTTT. Residues: CSARVRASTQYF.